This T cell receptor beta chain is from a study of T-cell memory formation after mild COVID-19. One entry per CDR3 protein results from TCRdb running MiXCR on the 5' RACE reads. The sample lists about 120,000 distinct CDR3 sequences; roughly 15% were seen once. CDR3 length: 15 amino acids. Germline lookup yields CDR1 SGHRS and CDR2 YFSETQ. V gave up 0 bases and J gave up 5 bases; unmatched junction bases: 5. This clonotype was recorded at least ten times. The sequenced sample consisted of PBMCs or a T cell subset sorted from them (not recorded which). This chain connects TRBV5-1 to TRBJ2-1; 7 bases are a match to TRBD2. This TCR was sampled from an adult woman who had mild COVID-19 (a few samples of this study predate the infection). Cell type and time point are not known. The CDR3 DNA sequence: TGCGCCAGCAGCTTGGATGGACTAGGCAACAATGAGCAGTTCTTC. The encoded protein is CASSLDGLGNNEQFF.